This TCR beta chain derives from a study of spatial heterogeneity in lung cancer. With 2 bases clipped from V and 2 bases from J, the junction kept 4 bases outside the gene matches. The germline gives CDR1 SGHNT, CDR2 YYREEE (reference sequence). CDR3 length: 16 residues. Time point denoted: blood at routine non-recurrence follow-up after resection. Sequencing covered unsorted whole RNA taken from tumor, nontumor lung or frozen PBMC. TCR cDNA molecules each had a unique molecular identifier. TCRdb re-called the 5' RACE reads with MiXCR, one entry per CDR3 protein. The top ten hold around 24% of the sample, which has 110,000 or so distinct CDR3 sequences, more than 10% seen once. This clonotype has just a few counts.

The material was PBMCs, obtained at follow-up. The TCR sequence derives from a female donor with early-stage non-small cell lung cancer. The chain uses TRBV5-4 and TRBJ2-3, with 11 bases aligning to TRBD2. The CDR3 bases are TGTGCCAGCAGCTTTCGACTAGCGGGGATCACAGATACGCAGTATTTT. It yields the protein CASSFRLAGITDTQYF.